This T cell receptor beta chain is from a study of tumor-infiltrating lymphocytes in localized non-small cell lung cancer. Overall study context: Several tumor histologies, both smoking statuses, and some post-neoadjuvant chemotherapy samples were included.

A remark on this clone: What it recognizes is unknown.

Profiling relied on immunoSEQ multiplex PCR, and the TCRdb table lists in-frame clones only, not all of them. The data hold about 12,000 clones, with 82% observed a single time. The CDR3 has 15 residues. The germline V gene has CDR1 SGHKS and CDR2 YYEKEE (reference sequence). J lost 8 bases, V lost 4 bases, and 7 bases had no gene match. Overall study results and limits: Available tissue quantity limited TCR sequencing to a patient subset. IM1 and IM2 tumors showed no difference in T-cell fraction. Technical variation could not be separated from intratumor heterogeneity here.

The receptor was isolated from a human donor with non-small cell lung cancer. Sequencing was carried out using uninvolved lung tissue not adjacent to the tumor. The genes are TRBV5-5 and TRBJ1-6, with 9 bases aligning to TRBD1. The CDR3 sequence: CASSKSTGGDSPLHF. The CDR3 nucleotides are TGTGCCAGCAGCAAATCGACAGGGGGTGATTCACCCCTCCACTTT. The variable domain in full, completed from reference TRBV5-5 and TRBJ1-6, reads DAGVTQSPTHLIKTRGQQVTLRCSPISGHKSVSWYQQVLGQGPQFIFQYYEKEERGRGNFPDRFSARQFPNYSSELNVNALLLGDSALYLCASSKSTGGDSPLHFGNGTRLTVT.